This T cell receptor (beta chain) was captured in a study of blood T cell repertoires in COVID-19. The overall study: Material from acute and convalescent COVID-19 was sourced from the United States, Italy and Spain. PBMCs, B-cell-depleted T cells, or T cells were the source of the cDNA or gDNA that made up the material.

The CDR3 runs to 12 residues. In germline, CDR1 is LGHDT, CDR2 YNNKEL (reference sequence). V lost 1 base and J lost 6, with 5 bases in between. Regarding this clone: Other nucleotide sequences in the sample specify the same CDR3.

The participants were between roughly 18 and 100 years old and came from 24 US areas. Membership in each cohort depended on participant-reported clinical history. Only in-frame clones appear in the TCRdb table, and some are missing; sequencing was by immunoSEQ multiplex PCR. This table has about 280,000 clones, 82% appearing once. J is TRBJ2-3 and V is TRBV3-1 (or the pseudogene TRBV3-2); no clear D gene. The TCR comes from a man aged 35 to 55 who had been exposed to COVID-19. Sequences were obtained from PBMCs or T cells enriched from blood (not recorded which). CDR3: CASSQVRDTQYF. The DNA of the CDR3 is TGTGCCAGCAGCCAAGTTCGGGATACGCAGTATTTT.